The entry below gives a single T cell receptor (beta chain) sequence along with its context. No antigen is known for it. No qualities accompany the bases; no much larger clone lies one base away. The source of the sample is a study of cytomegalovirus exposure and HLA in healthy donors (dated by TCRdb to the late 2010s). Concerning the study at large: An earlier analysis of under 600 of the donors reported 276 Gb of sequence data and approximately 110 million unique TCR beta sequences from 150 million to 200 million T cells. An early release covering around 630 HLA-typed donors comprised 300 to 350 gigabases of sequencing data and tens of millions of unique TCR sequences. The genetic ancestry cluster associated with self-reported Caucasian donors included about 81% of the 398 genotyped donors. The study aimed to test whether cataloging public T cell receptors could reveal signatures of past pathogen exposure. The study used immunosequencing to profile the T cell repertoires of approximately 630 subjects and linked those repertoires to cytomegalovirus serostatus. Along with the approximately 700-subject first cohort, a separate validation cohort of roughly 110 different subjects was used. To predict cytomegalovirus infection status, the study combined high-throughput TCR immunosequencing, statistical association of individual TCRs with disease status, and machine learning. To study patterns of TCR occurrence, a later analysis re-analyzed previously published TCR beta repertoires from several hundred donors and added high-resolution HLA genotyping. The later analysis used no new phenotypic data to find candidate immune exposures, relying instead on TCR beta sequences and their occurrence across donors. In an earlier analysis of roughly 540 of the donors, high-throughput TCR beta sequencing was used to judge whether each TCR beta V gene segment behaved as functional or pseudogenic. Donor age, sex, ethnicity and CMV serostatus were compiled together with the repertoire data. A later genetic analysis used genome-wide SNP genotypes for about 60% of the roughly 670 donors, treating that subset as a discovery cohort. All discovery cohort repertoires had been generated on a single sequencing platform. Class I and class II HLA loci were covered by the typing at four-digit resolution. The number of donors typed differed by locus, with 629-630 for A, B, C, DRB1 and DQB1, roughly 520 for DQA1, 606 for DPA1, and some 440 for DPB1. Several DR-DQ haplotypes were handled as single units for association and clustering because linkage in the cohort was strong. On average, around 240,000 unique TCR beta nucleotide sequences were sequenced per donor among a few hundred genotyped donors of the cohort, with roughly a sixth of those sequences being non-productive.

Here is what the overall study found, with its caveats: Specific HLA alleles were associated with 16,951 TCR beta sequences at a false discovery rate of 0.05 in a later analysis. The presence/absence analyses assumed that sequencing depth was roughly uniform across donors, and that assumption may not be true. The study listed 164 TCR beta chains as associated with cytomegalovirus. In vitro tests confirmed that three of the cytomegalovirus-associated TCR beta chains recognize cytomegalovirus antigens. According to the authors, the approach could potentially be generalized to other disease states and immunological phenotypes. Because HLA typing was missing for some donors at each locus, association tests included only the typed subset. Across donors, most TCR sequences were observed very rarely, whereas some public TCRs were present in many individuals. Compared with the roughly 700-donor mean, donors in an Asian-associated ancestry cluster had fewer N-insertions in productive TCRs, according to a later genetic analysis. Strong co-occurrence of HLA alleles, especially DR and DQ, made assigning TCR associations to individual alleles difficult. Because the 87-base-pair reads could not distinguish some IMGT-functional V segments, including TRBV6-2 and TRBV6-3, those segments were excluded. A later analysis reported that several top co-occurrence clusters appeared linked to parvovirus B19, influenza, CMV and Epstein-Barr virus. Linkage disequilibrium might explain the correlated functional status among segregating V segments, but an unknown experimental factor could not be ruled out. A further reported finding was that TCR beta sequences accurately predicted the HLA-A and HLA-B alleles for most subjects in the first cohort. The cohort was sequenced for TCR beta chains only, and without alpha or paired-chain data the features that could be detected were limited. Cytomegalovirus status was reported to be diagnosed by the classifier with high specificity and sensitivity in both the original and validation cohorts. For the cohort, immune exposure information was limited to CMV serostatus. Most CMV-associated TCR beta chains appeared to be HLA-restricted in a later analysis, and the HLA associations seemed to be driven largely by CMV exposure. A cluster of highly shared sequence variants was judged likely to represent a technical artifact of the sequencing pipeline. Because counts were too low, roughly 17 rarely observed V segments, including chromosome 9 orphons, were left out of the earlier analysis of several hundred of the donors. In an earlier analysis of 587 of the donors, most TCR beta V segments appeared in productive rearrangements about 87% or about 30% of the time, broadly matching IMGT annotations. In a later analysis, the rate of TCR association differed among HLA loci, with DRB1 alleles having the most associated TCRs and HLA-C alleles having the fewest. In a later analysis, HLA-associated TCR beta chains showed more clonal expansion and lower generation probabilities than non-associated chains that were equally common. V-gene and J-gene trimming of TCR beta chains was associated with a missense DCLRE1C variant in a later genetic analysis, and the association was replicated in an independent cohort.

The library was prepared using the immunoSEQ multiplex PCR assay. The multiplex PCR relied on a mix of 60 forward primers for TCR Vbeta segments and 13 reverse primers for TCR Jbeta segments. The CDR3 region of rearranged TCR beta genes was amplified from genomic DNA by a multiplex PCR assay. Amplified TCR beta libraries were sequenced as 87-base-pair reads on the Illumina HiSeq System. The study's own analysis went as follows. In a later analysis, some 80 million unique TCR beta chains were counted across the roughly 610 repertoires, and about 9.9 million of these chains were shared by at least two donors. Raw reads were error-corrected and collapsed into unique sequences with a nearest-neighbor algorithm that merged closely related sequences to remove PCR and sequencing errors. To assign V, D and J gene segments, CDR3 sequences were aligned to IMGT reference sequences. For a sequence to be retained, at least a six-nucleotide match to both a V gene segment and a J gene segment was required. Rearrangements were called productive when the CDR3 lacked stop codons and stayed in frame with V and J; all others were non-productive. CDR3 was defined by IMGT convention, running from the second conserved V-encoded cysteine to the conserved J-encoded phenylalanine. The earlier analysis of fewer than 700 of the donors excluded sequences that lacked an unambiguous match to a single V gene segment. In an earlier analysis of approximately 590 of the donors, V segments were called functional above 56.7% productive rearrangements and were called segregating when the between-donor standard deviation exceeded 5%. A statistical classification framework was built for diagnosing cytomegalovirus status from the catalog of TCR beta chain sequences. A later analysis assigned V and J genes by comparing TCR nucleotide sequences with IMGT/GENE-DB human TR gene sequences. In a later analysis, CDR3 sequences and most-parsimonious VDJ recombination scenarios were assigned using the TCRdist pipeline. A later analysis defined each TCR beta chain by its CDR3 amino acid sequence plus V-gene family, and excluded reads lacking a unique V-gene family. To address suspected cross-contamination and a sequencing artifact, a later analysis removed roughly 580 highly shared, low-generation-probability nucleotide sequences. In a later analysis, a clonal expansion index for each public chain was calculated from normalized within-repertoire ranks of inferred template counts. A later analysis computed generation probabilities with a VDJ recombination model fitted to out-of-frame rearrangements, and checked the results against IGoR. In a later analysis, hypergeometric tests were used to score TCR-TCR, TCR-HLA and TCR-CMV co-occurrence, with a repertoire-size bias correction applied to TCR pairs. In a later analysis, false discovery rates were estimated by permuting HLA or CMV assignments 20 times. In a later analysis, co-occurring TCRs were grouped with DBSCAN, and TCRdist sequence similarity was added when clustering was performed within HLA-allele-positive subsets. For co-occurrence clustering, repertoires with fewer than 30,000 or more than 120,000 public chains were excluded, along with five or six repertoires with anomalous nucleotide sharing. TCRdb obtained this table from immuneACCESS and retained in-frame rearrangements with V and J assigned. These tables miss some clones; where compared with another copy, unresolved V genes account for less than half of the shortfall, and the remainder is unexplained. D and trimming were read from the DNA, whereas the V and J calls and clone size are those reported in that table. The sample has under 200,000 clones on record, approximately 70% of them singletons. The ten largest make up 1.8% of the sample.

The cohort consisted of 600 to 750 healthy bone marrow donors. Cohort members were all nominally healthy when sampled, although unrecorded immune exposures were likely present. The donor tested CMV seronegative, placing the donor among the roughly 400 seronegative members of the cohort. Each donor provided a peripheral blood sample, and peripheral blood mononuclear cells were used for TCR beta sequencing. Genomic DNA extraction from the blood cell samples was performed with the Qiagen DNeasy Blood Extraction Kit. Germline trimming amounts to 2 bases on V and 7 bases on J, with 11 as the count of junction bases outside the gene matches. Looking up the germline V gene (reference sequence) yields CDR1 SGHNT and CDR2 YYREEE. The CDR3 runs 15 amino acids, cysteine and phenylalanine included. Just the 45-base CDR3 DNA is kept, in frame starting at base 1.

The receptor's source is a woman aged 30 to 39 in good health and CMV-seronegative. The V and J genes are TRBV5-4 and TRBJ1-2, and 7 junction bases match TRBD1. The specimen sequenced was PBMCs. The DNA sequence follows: TGTGCCAGCAGCTTCAATCGACAGGGTTCGGCTGGCTACACCTTC. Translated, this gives CASSFNRQGSAGYTF.